This T cell receptor (beta chain) was obtained from a study of T-cell memory formation after mild COVID-19. At the level of the study: Largely donor-specific TCR clusters were found.

Study-wide results and caveats: Day 15 to 85 contracting clones showed balanced CD4/CD8; day 15 to 37 expanders favored CD4+. CM and EM subsets held most contracting CD4+ clones; EMRA held CD8+ ones.

Constant-segment primers served in 5'RACE that generated TCR alpha and TCR beta cDNA libraries bearing sample barcodes and UMIs. MiXCR, run by TCRdb on the 5' RACE reads, gives a single entry per CDR3 protein. The data contain hundreds of thousands of distinct CDR3 sequences, roughly 17% of them singletons. V shed 4 bases and J shed 3 bases, with 13 bases lying between them. The germline gives CDR1 SGHVS, CDR2 FNYEAQ. This CDR3 spans 14 amino acids. Remarks on this clonotype: What it binds is not known.

The chain uses TRBV7-6 and TRBJ2-7, with D uncertain. The sequence was obtained from an adult woman who had mild COVID-19 (a few samples of this study predate the infection). Cell type and time point are not known. The sequencing input was PBMCs or a T cell subset sorted from them (not recorded which). CDR3 protein: CASSSNIQSYEQYF. The DNA of the CDR3 is TGTGCCAGCAGCTCGAACATACAGAGCTACGAGCAGTACTTC. Full variable domain (rest looked up from reference TRBV7-6 and TRBJ2-7): GAGVSQSPRYKVTKRGQDVALRCDPISGHVSLYWYRQALGQGPEFLTYFNYEAQQDKSGLPNDRFSAERPEGSISTLTIQRTEQRDSAMYRCASSSNIQSYEQYFGPGTRLTVT.